Following are 31 T cell receptor beta chains from one sample sequenced in a study of cytomegalovirus exposure and HLA in healthy donors. Here immunoSEQ multiplex PCR was the method, and the copy in TCRdb shows in-frame clones only, minus some. The sample includes about 200,000 clones, roughly 82% of them seen just once. The specimen sequenced was PBMCs. All receptors derive from a woman aged 25 to 39 in good health and CMV-seropositive.

The gene calls are TRBV7-8 and TRBJ2-7, with TRBD1 identical over 8 bases. Germline V gene data show CDR1 as SGHVS and CDR2 as FQNEAQ. V lost 11 bases to trimming and J lost 2 bases; unmatched junction nucleotides: 8. This CDR3 has 13 amino acids. Here the CDR3 reads CAGSRGRPYEQYF. For the CDR3, the DNA is TGTGCCGGAAGCAGGGGGCGTCCCTACGAGCAGTACTTC.

This clone was detected only a few times. The gene calls are TRBV2 and TRBJ1-2, with D possibly TRBD1 on 5 matching bases. V lost 4 bases and J 8 bases, leaving 5 bases between the germline ends. Germline V lookup: CDR1 SNHLY, CDR2 FYNNEI. This CDR3 is 10 amino acids long. The CDR3 protein is CASSGGGYTF. The CDR3 region has the DNA TGTGCCAGCAGTGGGGGCGGCTACACCTTC.

This rearrangement joins TRBV11-3 to TRBJ2-3; D uncertain. The CDR3 loop spans 13 amino acids. Germline CDR1 SGHNT, CDR2 YENEEA. V was shortened by 6 bases and J by 1 base, with 8 bases between the two germline ends. CDR3 sequence reads: CASSPAGTDTQYF. CDR3 nucleotides: TGTGCCAGCAGTCCGGCGGGCACAGATACGCAGTATTTT.

V is TRBV29-1 and J is TRBJ1-1; 9 nucleotides line up with TRBD1. CDR1 and CDR2 (germline): SQVTM, ANQGSEA. Trimming removed 7 bases from V and 3 bases from J; junction bases left unmatched: 9. This CDR3 is built from 14 residues. CDR3 DNA: TGCAGCGCTTGGGACAGGGCGGATTACACTGAAGCTTTCTTT. It specifies CSAWDRADYTEAFF.

This clone was seen a handful of times. J is TRBJ1-1 and V is TRBV6-5; D ambiguous. CDR1 and CDR2 (germline): MNHEY, SVGAGI. Trimming cost V 2 bases and J 0 bases, with 7 bases left between them. The CDR3 length is 14 residues. CDR3: CASSYLEMNTEAFF. In nucleotides, the CDR3 is TGTGCCAGCAGTTACCTAGAAATGAACACTGAAGCTTTCTTT.

The genes are TRBV2 and TRBJ1-2, with 7 bases that match TRBD1. The CDR3 covers 14 residues. Germline V gene sequence: CDR1 SNHLY, CDR2 FYNNEI. Trimming took 7 bases from V and 5 from J; bases not matched to a gene: 10. This CDR3 is CASNLGTAVYGYTF. For the CDR3, the DNA is TGTGCCAGCAACCTTGGGACAGCTGTTTATGGCTACACCTTC. The variable domain in full, completed from reference TRBV2 and TRBJ1-2, reads EPEVTQTPSHQVTQMGQEVILRCVPISNHLYFYWYRQILGQKVEFLVSFYNNEISEKSEIFDDQFSVERPDGSNFTLKIRSTKLEDSAMYFCASNLGTAVYGYTFGSGTRLTVV.

This clone appeared a single time. The chain recombines TRBV6-5 with TRBJ1-2; unclear D gene. V lost 7 bases and J 3 bases, leaving 12 bases between the germline ends. The CDR3 runs 13 residues. Germline assignment: CDR1 MNHEY and CDR2 SVGAGI. The CDR3 bases are TGTGCCAGCAATTTTCCCGGGGACTATGGCTACACCTTC. This gives the protein CASNFPGDYGYTF.

For this clone: Other DNA sequences in this sample translate to the same CDR3. The V call is TRBV9, the J call TRBJ1-2; maybe TRBD1 (5 bases). This CDR3 region has 13 residues. From germline, CDR1 is SGDLS and CDR2 YYNGEE. Trimming took off 0 bases at V and 4 bases at J, with 7 bases between the two ends. The CDR3 bases are TGTGCCAGCAGCGTAGGTGGGGCCTATGGCTACACCTTC. The encoded protein is CASSVGGAYGYTF.

The rearrangement links TRBV6-1 to TRBJ2-7; no firm D call. Trimming removed 6 bases from V and 5 bases from J, with 11 bases in between. The CDR3 runs to 12 residues. Per the germline V gene, CDR1 is MNHNS and CDR2 is SASEGT. CDR3 sequence reads: CASREPEHEQYF. The CDR3 region has the DNA TGTGCCAGCAGGGAGCCGGAACACGAGCAGTACTTC.

On this clone: Mismatch with germline at one junction end may stem from a read error. The genes are TRBV30 and TRBJ1-2; 10 bases align to TRBD1. Germline lookup yields CDR1 GTSNPN and CDR2 SVGIG (reference sequence). The CDR3 spans 13 residues. CDR3 loop: CSRQGAEDYGYTF. DNA for the CDR3: TGCTCCCGACAGGGGGCTGAAGACTATGGCTACACCTTC.

The chain combines TRBV28 with TRBJ1-3; TRBD1 aligns across 9 bases. The CDR3 loop spans 15 amino acids. Germline lookup yields CDR1 MDHEN and CDR2 SYDVKM. V lost 8 bases to trimming and J lost 4 bases; unmatched junction nucleotides: 9. CDR3: CASASGTGSGNTIYF. For the CDR3, the DNA is TGTGCCAGCGCCTCCGGGACAGGGTCCGGAAACACCATATATTTT.

This rearrangement joins TRBV7-6 to TRBJ2-2; TRBD2 agrees at 8 bases. The length of the CDR3 is 19 residues. Losses at the gene ends were 2 bases for V and 6 bases for J; bases not matched to a gene: 17. Germline values: CDR1 SGHVS, CDR2 FNYEAQ. The CDR3 bases are TGTGCCAGCAGCTTATATGTTCGGGCGGGGGGCCCTGGGGCCGGGGAGCTGTTTTTT. It yields the protein CASSLYVRAGGPGAGELFF.

The chain employs TRBV7-8 and TRBJ2-7; D is possibly TRBD2 (5 bases). V was pared by 6 bases and J by 5 bases, with 11 bases between. Germline V CDR1 and CDR2: SGHVS, FQNEAQ. The CDR3 runs to 12 residues. The CDR3 DNA reads as TGTGCCAGCAGACTGGGAGTAAACGAGCAGTACTTC. This gives the protein CASRLGVNEQYF.

This clone was picked up one time. V is TRBV27 and J is TRBJ1-3; no reliable D call. V shed 4 bases and J shed 3 bases, with 7 bases lying between them. The germline V gene encodes CDR1 MNHEY and CDR2 SMNVEV (reference sequence). The CDR3 length is 13 residues. CDR3 residues: CASSSRVGNTIYF. CDR3 nucleotides: TGTGCCAGCAGTTCTCGGGTTGGAAACACCATATATTTT.

The chain combines TRBV6-5 with TRBJ1-5; D is uncertain. V lost 0 bases, J lost 5 bases, and 8 bases lay in between. Germline V gene data show CDR1 as MNHEY and CDR2 as SVGAGI. CDR3 size: 14 residues. CDR3 sequence (DNA): TGTGCCAGCAGTTACTCACGGTTAGATCAGCCCCAGCATTTT. Its protein product is CASSYSRLDQPQHF.

The rearrangement links TRBV7-9 to TRBJ1-2; 7 bases fit TRBD1. V lost 6 bases and J lost 4; bases outside the gene matches: 5. Germline values: CDR1 SEHNR, CDR2 FQNEAQ (reference sequence). The CDR3 loop spans 13 amino acids. The CDR3 loop reads CASSRDRAYGYTF. The CDR3 nucleotides read TGTGCCAGCAGTAGAGACAGGGCCTATGGCTACACCTTC.

There are a few counts of this clone. The CDR3 coding sequence is TGTGCCGGGCGTAGAGGGATGGGTCAGCCCCAGCATTTT. It translates to CAGRRGMGQPQHF. The rearrangement uses TRBV2 and TRBJ1-5; D uncertain. The CDR3 totals 13 residues. CDR1 and CDR2 from the germline V gene are SNHLY and FYNNEI. V was cut by 11 bases and J by 6 bases, with 17 bases left in between.

The V call is TRBV7-8, the J call TRBJ1-2, with TRBD1 identical over 10 bases. CDR1 SGHVS and CDR2 FQNEAQ come from the germline V gene. This CDR3 region has 15 residues. V lost 5 bases to trimming and J lost 4 bases; unmatched junction nucleotides: 7. CDR3 in DNA: TGTGCCAGCAGCATAGGGACAGGGGAGATCTATGGCTACACCTTC. Translating gives CASSIGTGEIYGYTF. The variable domain in full, with the rest retrieved from reference TRBV7-8 and TRBJ1-2, is GAGVSQSPRYKVAKRGQDVALRCDPISGHVSLFWYQQALGQGPEFLTYFQNEAQLDKSGLPSDRFFAERPEGSVSTLKIQRTQQEDSAVYLCASSIGTGEIYGYTFGSGTRLTVV.

The gene calls are TRBV30 and TRBJ2-7, with 8 bases that match TRBD1. CDR1 and CDR2 from the germline V gene are GTSNPN and SVGIG (reference sequence). The junction had 8 bases not matched to a gene; V was cut back by 0 bases and J by 1 base. The CDR3 totals 16 residues. The CDR3 nucleotides are TGTGCCTGGAGTGTAATCGCCCAGGGGGCATCCTACGAGCAGTACTTC. It translates to CAWSVIAQGASYEQYF.

The chain recombines TRBV6-1 with TRBJ1-1; D remains ambiguous. The CDR3 loop spans 13 amino acids. Germline CDR1 and CDR2: MNHNS and SASEGT. The V and J ends lost 4 bases and 2 bases respectively, with 8 bases between them. CDR3 protein: CASSVSENTEAFF. CDR3 DNA sequence: TGTGCCAGCAGTGTGTCAGAAAACACTGAAGCTTTCTTT.

The chain uses TRBV9 and TRBJ2-7; D not resolved. The CDR3 has 14 residues. Germline V lookup: CDR1 SGDLS, CDR2 YYNGEE. V lost 4 bases and J 2 bases, leaving 13 bases between the germline ends. The CDR3, as DNA: TGTGCCAGCAGCCCCTATTCTTCCCCCTACGAGCAGTACTTC. The encoded protein is CASSPYSSPYEQYF.

V is TRBV10-2 and J is TRBJ1-3, with D perhaps matching TRBD1 (5 bases). There are 12 residues in the CDR3. V was trimmed by 6 bases and J by 4 bases, leaving 7 bases between them. Germline loops: CDR1 WSHSY, CDR2 SAAADI. CDR3 protein: CASRQGGNTIYF. In DNA form, the CDR3 reads TGCGCCAGCAGGCAGGGAGGAAACACCATATATTTT.

The V call is TRBV29-1, the J call TRBJ2-2; the D gene is possibly TRBD1 (5 bases). The CDR3 sequence is 12 residues long. The V end lost 6 bases, the J end lost 5 bases, and 10 bases lay between the germline ends. Germline CDR1 and CDR2: SQVTM and ANQGSEA. The CDR3 region is CSVDPGTGELFF. As DNA, the CDR3 is TGCAGCGTGGACCCAGGGACCGGGGAGCTGTTTTTT.

This rearrangement joins TRBV9 to TRBJ2-5; TRBD1 matches at 7 bases. The CDR3 runs 16 residues. The V and J ends lost 9 bases and 1 base, in that order; junction bases with no gene match: 15. Per the germline V gene, CDR1 is SGDLS and CDR2 is YYNGEE. The CDR3 protein is CATREKGAFSQETQYF. DNA for the CDR3: TGTGCCACACGTGAGAAGGGGGCGTTCTCCCAAGAGACCCAGTACTTC.

V gene TRBV2 combines with J gene TRBJ2-7; 9 bases are a match to TRBD2. Germline assignment: CDR1 SNHLY and CDR2 FYNNEI. The V and J ends lost 6 bases and 5 bases, in that order; junction bases with no gene match: 11. The CDR3 extends over 15 amino acids. The CDR3 nucleotides read TGTGCCAGCAGCGAAATAGCGGGAGCTATAAACGAGCAGTACTTC. Encoded protein: CASSEIAGAINEQYF.

About this clone: The junction and the germline gene differ at one end; a read error may be behind it. The V call is TRBV7-9, the J call TRBJ2-7; 10 positions match TRBD2. This CDR3 comprises 13 residues. The germline V gene has CDR1 SEHNR and CDR2 FQNEAQ (reference sequence). This CDR3 reads CASSIAGGGEQYF. CDR3 bases: TGTGCCAGCAGCATAGCGGGAGGCGGGGAGCAGTACTTC.

The chain uses TRBV2 and TRBJ2-5; weak D call: TRBD1 (5 bases). The germline CDR1 and CDR2 sequences are SNHLY and FYNNEI. V was pared by 6 bases and J by 5 bases, with 10 bases between. The CDR3 loop spans 12 amino acids. The CDR3 sequence: CASSKGRETQYF. CDR3 coding DNA: TGTGCCAGCAGCAAGGGGCGGGAGACCCAGTACTTC.

V usage is TRBV28 and J usage is TRBJ1-2; D is uncertain. Germline-derived CDR1 and CDR2 are MDHEN and SYDVKM. The CDR3 covers 14 residues. Trimming removed 3 bases at V and 4 bases at J, with 12 bases between. The CDR3 here is CASSLEDGFYGYTF. The CDR3 nucleotides read TGTGCCAGCAGTTTGGAGGACGGATTCTATGGCTACACCTTC.

The genes are TRBV2 and TRBJ2-7, with D perhaps matching TRBD1 (6 bases). In germline, CDR1 is SNHLY, CDR2 FYNNEI. This CDR3 spans 16 amino acids. Trimming left V 5 bases short and J 0 bases short, with 17 bases between. CDR3: CASSTPDRRSSYEQYF. Here the CDR3 DNA reads TGTGCCAGCAGTACTCCTGACAGGAGGAGCTCCTACGAGCAGTACTTC.

The rearrangement links TRBV7-2 to TRBJ2-7, with 9 bases aligning to TRBD2. Unmatched junction bases numbered 3, after V lost 5 bases and J lost 1 base. The CDR3 totals 14 residues. Germline assignment: CDR1 SGHTA and CDR2 FQGNSA. As DNA, the CDR3 is TGTGCCAGCAGCGTAGGACTAGCGTCCTACGAGCAGTACTTC. Translated, it gives CASSVGLASYEQYF.

The V call is TRBV6-1, the J call TRBJ1-2; 9 bases align to TRBD1. Per germline, CDR1 MNHNS and CDR2 SASEGT. Germline trimming cut 1 base from V and 7 bases from J; bases unmatched to any gene: 10. The CDR3 sequence is 16 residues long. The CDR3 DNA is TGTGCCAGCAGTGAAGGGAGGAGACAGGGGGGCGTTGGCTACACCTTC. This translates into CASSEGRRQGGVGYTF.